The 9 T cell receptor beta chains below come from one sample, sequenced in a study of blood T cell repertoires in COVID-19. Profiled with immunoSEQ multiplex PCR; TCRdb holds only in-frame clones, not every one. The data show roughly 150,000 clones, with 70% to 80% seen just once and roughly 11% held by the top ten. The source material was peripheral blood. These receptors all come from a man aged 60-69 years who had recovered from COVID-19.

This chain joins TRBV3-1 (or the pseudogene TRBV3-2) and TRBJ1-2, with no clear D. This CDR3 contains 14 residues. The ends were cut back, 4 bases at V and 4 bases at J, with 13 bases in the middle. In germline, CDR1 is LGHDT, CDR2 YNNKEL (reference sequence). CDR3 nucleotide sequence: TGTGCCAGCAGCCCCTCGCGGGGAAGCTATGGCTACACCTTC. This translates into CASSPSRGSYGYTF.

The J gene is TRBJ2-7, the V gene TRBV19, with D possibly being TRBD2 (6 bases). V lost 4 bases to trimming and J lost 4 bases, with 8 bases between them. The germline CDR1 and CDR2 sequences are LNHDA and SQIVND (reference sequence). This CDR3 is built from 12 residues. The CDR3 is CASSTGGYEQYF. The CDR3 nucleotides read TGTGCCAGTAGTACCGGGGGTTACGAGCAGTACTTC.

The chain couples TRBV5-6 to TRBJ1-1; D is undetermined. This CDR3 has 14 residues. Looked up from germline, CDR1 is SGHDT and CDR2 is YYEEEE. Trimming pared 2 bases from V and 4 bases from J, leaving 12 bases between. CDR3 amino acids: CASSFARYGTEAFF. The CDR3 DNA is TGTGCCAGCAGCTTCGCCCGATACGGCACTGAAGCTTTCTTT. Full variable domain (remainder filled in from reference TRBV5-6 and TRBJ1-1): DAGVTQSPTHLIKTRGQQVTLRCSPKSGHDTVSWYQQALGQGPQFIFQYYEEEERQRGNFPDRFSGHQFPNYSSELNVNALLLGDSALYLCASSFARYGTEAFFGQGTRLTVV.

On this clone: The identical CDR3 is also encoded by other nucleotide sequences in the sample. The chain joins TRBV6-2 or TRBV6-3 to TRBJ2-5; D is uncertain. Trimming pared 2 bases from V and 4 bases from J, leaving 2 bases between. The CDR3 runs to 11 residues. Germline lookup yields CDR1 MNHEY and CDR2 SVGEGT. As DNA, the CDR3 is TGTGCCAGCAGTTACCTAGAGACCCAGTACTTC. Translation: CASSYLETQYF.

The V gene is TRBV5-1, the J gene TRBJ2-7; possible D gene TRBD1, 6 bases. Germline V lookup: CDR1 SGHRS, CDR2 YFSETQ. V was pared by 4 bases and J by 4 bases, with 18 bases between. This CDR3 has 15 residues. For the CDR3, the DNA is TGCGCCAGCAGCCTCGAAGGCAGGGGCGGGTACGAGCAGTACTTC. It codes for CASSLEGRGGYEQYF. Full variable domain (outside the CDR3, taken from reference TRBV5-1 and TRBJ2-7): KAGVTQTPRYLIKTRGQQVTLSCSPISGHRSVSWYQQTPGQGLQFLFEYFSETQRNKGNFPGRFSGRQFSNSRSEMNVSTLELGDSALYLCASSLEGRGGYEQYFGPGTRLTVT.

The chain joins TRBV4-1 to TRBJ2-5; 8 bases line up with TRBD1. CDR1 is MGHRA and CDR2 is YSYEKL in the germline V gene. This CDR3 contains 16 residues. The V gene end was trimmed by 4 bases and the J gene end by 9 bases; junction bases not matched to a gene: 16. The CDR3 is CASSPSIGQGPAAQYF. CDR3 coding DNA: TGCGCCAGCAGCCCAAGCATTGGACAGGGCCCCGCGGCCCAGTACTTC.

The chain is built from TRBV21-1 and TRBJ1-1. TRBV21-1 is a known pseudogene. This CDR3 has 15 residues. DNA of the CDR3: TGTGCCAGCAGTGGCCGGGGGGCCATGAACACTGAAGCTTTCTTT. It is translated as CASSGRGAMNTEAFF.

CDR3 bases: TGTGCCAGCTCAGGGGCCATGACAAATGAAAAACTGTTTTTT. Translated, it gives CASSGAMTNEKLFF. The J gene is TRBJ1-4, the V gene TRBV18; TRBD1 is a possible D gene (5 bases). Germline CDR1 and CDR2: KGHSH and LQKENI. CDR3 length: 14 amino acids. V shed 5 bases and J shed 5 bases, with 12 bases lying between them.

V is TRBV2 and J is TRBJ2-7; D perhaps matches TRBD1 (5 bases). The CDR3 loop spans 14 amino acids. CDR1 and CDR2 from the germline V gene are SNHLY and FYNNEI. Deletions cut 3 bases from V and 0 bases from J, with 9 bases between. CDR3 residues: CASSEGRGSYEQYF. The CDR3 region has the DNA TGTGCCAGCAGTGAGGGTAGGGGCTCCTACGAGCAGTACTTC.